The 9 T cell receptor beta chains given below trace back to one sample, sequenced in a study of identical twins. TCRdb re-derived calls from the 5' RACE reads in MiXCR, one entry per CDR3 protein. The sample yields about 690,000 distinct CDR3 sequences, around 21% seen once. These data also formed part of another study, on T cells expressing NK-cell markers.

The sample was PBMCs. Receptor source: a woman between 18 and 30 years old in good health.

The rearrangement uses TRBV12-3 or TRBV12-4 and TRBJ2-3, with D perhaps TRBD1 (6 bases). The CDR3 runs to 13 residues. Deletions cut 9 bases from V and 3 bases from J, with 13 bases between. For the CDR3, the DNA is TGTGCCAGTGCGGCACAGGGAACAGATACGCAGTATTTT. Translation: CASAAQGTDTQYF.

CDR3 in amino acids: CASRATAYEQYF. The CDR3 nucleotides read TGCGCCAGCCGGGCGACAGCGTACGAGCAGTACTTC. The chain couples TRBV5-1 to TRBJ2-7, with D maybe TRBD1 (5 bases). The V gene lost 7 bases and the J gene lost 4 bases, with 12 bases spanning the gap. The CDR3 runs 12 residues. Looked up from germline, CDR1 is SGHRS and CDR2 is YFSETQ.

The chain has TRBV9 and TRBJ1-2; D may be TRBD1 (5 bases). CDR1 is SGDLS, CDR2 YYNGEE, per germline. The CDR3 loop spans 14 amino acids. Trimming left V 4 bases short and J 5 bases short, with 15 bases between. The CDR3 DNA sequence: TGTGCCAGCAGCAGAGCCGGGACCACTTATGGCTACACCTTC. Protein: CASSRAGTTYGYTF.

This clonotype was recorded many times. This chain uses TRBV6-1 with TRBJ1-6; 10 bases map to TRBD1. V lost 5 bases and J lost 7; bases outside the gene matches: 5. The CDR3 spans 15 residues. Germline loops: CDR1 MNHNS, CDR2 SASEGT. The CDR3 region is CASSRLGQGNSPLHF. For the CDR3, the DNA is TGTGCCAGCAGTCGCCTGGGACAGGGGAATTCACCCCTCCACTTT.

This clonotype was picked up a small number of times. One junction end disagrees with the germline gene, perhaps due to a read error. The V and J genes are TRBV12-3 or TRBV12-4 and TRBJ2-7; possible D gene TRBD2, 6 bases. The CDR3 is made up of 18 amino acids. The CDR3 DNA is TGTGCCAGCAGCCTGGATAGTTTAGGCAGGGACTTTTCCTACGAGCGGTACTTC. Its translation is CASSLDSLGRDFSYERYF.

The chain employs TRBV12-3 or TRBV12-4 and TRBJ2-5, with D tentatively TRBD2 (6 bases). Trimming shortened V by 7 bases and J by 4 bases, and 13 bases separated the two germline ends. The CDR3 loop spans 13 amino acids. CDR3: CASNTLGGETQYF. CDR3 bases: TGTGCCAGCAATACTTTGGGGGGAGAGACCCAGTACTTC.

Only a few counts were recorded for this clonotype. The J gene is TRBJ2-5, the V gene TRBV12-3 or TRBV12-4, with D uncertain. The CDR3 has 13 residues. V lost 4 bases and J 6 bases, leaving 12 bases between the germline ends. CDR3 residues: CASSSRLRQTQYF. The CDR3 region has the DNA TGTGCCAGCAGTTCCAGACTGAGGCAGACCCAGTACTTC.

This clonotype came up a few times. V usage is TRBV6-5 and J usage is TRBJ2-1; no definite D call. Trimming removed 2 bases from V and 5 bases from J, with 10 bases in between. This CDR3 has 14 amino acids. CDR1 and CDR2 from the germline V gene are MNHEY and SVGAGI. CDR3 nucleotides: TGTGCCAGCAGTTACGAGGAGTTCAACAATGAGCAGTTCTTC. Translation: CASSYEEFNNEQFF.

The chain recombines TRBV15 with TRBJ1-6, with TRBD1 as a possible D gene (5 bases). V was cut by 0 bases and J by 6 bases, with 9 bases left in between. This CDR3 comprises 15 residues. CDR1 is LNHNV and CDR2 is YYDKDF in the germline V gene (reference sequence). Here the CDR3 reads CATSRDRDFNSPLHF. The CDR3 DNA follows: TGTGCCACCAGCAGAGATCGGGACTTTAATTCACCCCTCCACTTT.